This TCR beta chain comes out of a study of T cells after somatic rescue of genetic block (dated by TCRdb to about 2020). Describing the broader study: The study assessed how robust, over the long term, a T-cell system was when the system had developed through somatic rescue of a genetic block in T-cell development.

Remarks on this clone: The clone's antigen remains unknown. Base qualities are not recorded, but no much larger clone differs from it by a single base.

Library preparation was by the immunoSEQ multiplex PCR assay. TCRdb mirrors the immuneACCESS table, restricted to in-frame sequences. Some clones are absent from its copies; in checked studies, under half trace to an unresolved V gene, and the reason for the others is unknown. The sample table contains more than 70,000 clones; only one count was recorded for 75% to 90% of them. Approximately 1.5% of the sample rests with the top ten. The trim is 3 bases for V and 5 bases for J, with a gap of 10 bases between the germline ends. The germline V gene supplies CDR1 SGHAT and CDR2 FQNNGV. Spanning cysteine to phenylalanine, the CDR3 consists of 13 amino acids. Only CDR3 DNA is held: 39 bases, read in frame from base 1.

The receptor was isolated from a woman between 18 and 29 years old. Rearrangement joined TRBV11-2 to TRBJ1-1; no D gene is confidently identified. Sequenced sample: peripheral blood mononuclear cells (PBMCs). The DNA is TGTGCCAGCAGCTTTTCAGGTTTAACTGAAGCTTTCTTT. Translated, it reads CASSFSGLTEAFF.